Listed below are T cell receptor beta chains from one sample, sequenced in a study of cytomegalovirus exposure and HLA in healthy donors. Generated by immunoSEQ multiplex PCR, the TCRdb table keeps only in-frame clones and is missing some. The table records more than 95,000 clones, just under 80% of them present only once. The sample taken for sequencing was PBMCs. The receptors come from a male donor in good health and CMV-seronegative. Both conserved end residues are part of each CDR3. The order of the fields is CDR3 length, clone size, D gene, V gene, J gene, CDR3 protein, CDR3 DNA. The D gene is left open where the match is weak. A row's size may be missing; if present it is once, few, many or a size class.

17,-,-,TRBV6-1,TRBJ2-7,CASSEDITGRGSYEQYF,TGTGCCAGCAGTGAAGATATCACAGGCAGGGGATCTTATGAGCAGTACTTC
18,-,-,TRBV21-1,TRBJ1-2,CASSKDGDSPPRGYGYTF,TGTGCCAGCAGCAAAGATGGGGACAGCCCCCCGAGGGGGTATGGCTACACCTTC
14,-,-,TRBV10-3,TRBJ2-7,CAITERLVSYEQYF,TGTGCCATCACCGAACGTCTAGTAAGCTACGAGCAGTACTTC
15,-,-,TRBV5-1,TRBJ2-1,CASSLTRERYNEQFF,TGCGCCAGCAGCTTGACGCGGGAACGGTACAATGAGCAGTTCTTC
15,-,-,TRBV5-6,TRBJ2-7,CASSYTRGSSYEQYF,TGTGCCAGCAGCTACACAAGGGGGAGTTCCTACGAGCAGTACTTC
18,-,TRBD2,TRBV7-8,TRBJ2-3,CASSFPGTLAASTDTQYF,TGTGCCAGCAGCTTCCCCGGGACTCTAGCGGCTAGCACAGATACGCAGTATTTT
17,-,-,TRBV7-8,TRBJ2-7,CASSLYTTVIDPAEQYF,TGTGCCAGCAGCTTGTATACGACAGTAATCGACCCCGCCGAGCAGTACTTC
14,once,TRBD1,TRBV15,TRBJ1-1,CATSSDAGQLKAFF,TGTGCCACCAGCAGTGATGCGGGACAGTTAAAAGCTTTCTTT
16,-,TRBD2,TRBV6-6,TRBJ2-1,CASRPTSAASYNEQFF,TGTGCCAGCAGGCCGACTAGCGCCGCCTCCTACAATGAGCAGTTCTTC
14,-,TRBD2,TRBV11-2,TRBJ2-7,CASSLGTSFYEQYF,TGTGCCAGCAGCTTAGGGACTAGCTTCTACGAGCAGTACTTC
13,-,-,TRBV28,TRBJ1-5,CAGADYSNQPQHF,TGTGCCGGGGCAGATTATAGCAATCAGCCCCAGCATTTT
16,-,TRBD2,TRBV4-1,TRBJ2-2,CASSFRDYANTGELFF,TGCGCCAGCAGCTTCCGGGACTACGCGAACACCGGGGAGCTGTTTTTT
17,-,TRBD1,TRBV7-2,TRBJ1-2,CASSSETGIGARYGYTF,TGTGCCAGCAGCTCAGAGACAGGGATCGGAGCTAGGTATGGCTACACCTTC
15,-,-,TRBV6-5,TRBJ1-1,CASSPTQVTNTEAFF,TGTGCCAGTTCCCCCACCCAGGTTACGAACACTGAAGCTTTCTTT
15,-,TRBD1,TRBV7-3,TRBJ2-1,CASSSQPPGQGPQFF,TGTGCCAGCAGCTCACAACCACCGGGACAGGGTCCGCAGTTCTTC
16,-,TRBD2,TRBV10-3,TRBJ2-7,CAISEPMREGRYEQYF,TGTGCCATCAGTGAGCCAATGCGGGAGGGCCGGTACGAGCAGTACTTC
13,-,-,TRBV30,TRBJ2-7,CAWNGSPADEQYF,TGTGCCTGGAATGGCTCCCCTGCGGACGAGCAGTACTTC
16,-,-,TRBV2,TRBJ2-5,CASTVGEARYQETQYF,TGTGCCAGCACGGTTGGGGAGGCTAGGTACCAAGAGACCCAGTACTTC
14,once,TRBD1,TRBV5-1,TRBJ2-4,CASSQGEVKNIQYF,TGCGCCAGCAGCCAGGGGGAAGTCAAAAACATTCAGTACTTC
15,-,-,TRBV27,TRBJ2-1,CASSLYPGQVNEQFF,TGTGCCAGCAGTTTATACCCGGGACAAGTGAATGAGCAGTTCTTC
19,-,-,TRBV7-7,TRBJ2-1,CARIRVSWGERKLFNEQFF,TGTGCCAGAATCCGAGTAAGTTGGGGGGAGCGGAAGCTCTTCAATGAGCAGTTCTTC
15,-,TRBD2,TRBV7-9,TRBJ2-5,CASSSLAGVGETQYF,TGTGCCAGCAGCTCTCTAGCGGGAGTGGGAGAGACCCAGTACTTC
15,-,-,TRBV4-3,TRBJ2-1,CASSQDEGTYNEQFF,TGCGCCAGCAGCCAAGACGAGGGCACCTACAATGAGCAGTTCTTC
12,-,-,TRBV28,TRBJ1-2,CASLEGTYGYTF,TGTGCCAGCTTGGAGGGGACCTATGGCTACACCTTC
13,-,TRBD1,TRBV2,TRBJ2-5,CAGGQGAGETQYF,TGTGCCGGGGGACAGGGGGCGGGGGAGACCCAGTACTTC